What follows is one T cell receptor (beta chain) and its context. This specimen comes from a study of blood T cell repertoires in COVID-19. Repertoires were generated with immunoSEQ multiplex PCR, while TCRdb's copy carries only in-frame clones and drops some. The sample lists roughly 100,000 clones; around 92% were seen once. Germline assignment: CDR1 KGHSH and CDR2 LQKENI. CDR3 length: 15 amino acids. V was clipped by 6 bases and J by 3 bases; unmatched bases: 10. V is TRBV18 and J is TRBJ2-7; TRBD1 aligns across 8 bases. The sample consisted of peripheral blood. This TCR came from a woman in her fifties or sixties with acute or convalescent COVID-19. CDR3 residues: CASSSDRDLYYEQYF. The CDR3 nucleotides are TGTGCCAGCTCCTCGGACAGGGACCTTTACTACGAGCAGTACTTC.